The 8 T cell receptor beta chains below were found in one sample sequenced in a study of blood T cell repertoires in COVID-19 (dated by TCRdb to 2019 to 2021). The library was obtained by the immunoSEQ multiplex PCR assay. What TCRdb holds here is the immuneACCESS table cut down to in-frame rearrangements. Part of the clones is not present; checked against another copy, under half of the missing clones reflect an unresolved V gene, and the others are unexplained. The sample contains under 200,000 clones, 75% to 90% of them found a single time. The ten top clones hold about 4.4% of the sample. The sequencing sample was made of PBMCs or T cells enriched from blood (not recorded which). The origin of the receptors is a woman aged 50 to 60 who had recovered from COVID-19.

V and J are TRBV6-2 or TRBV6-3 and TRBJ2-1; D not certain. The CDR3 has 12 residues. Germline values: CDR1 MNHEY, CDR2 SVGEGT. V was shortened by 3 bases and J by 8 bases, with 8 bases between the two germline ends. In DNA, the CDR3 is TGTGCCAGCAGTTATCGGTTGTATGAGCAGTTCTTC. Protein product: CASSYRLYEQFF.

This clone was counted once. The chain couples TRBV5-3 to TRBJ2-1, with D perhaps TRBD2 (5 bases). TRBV5-3 carries the ORF label, with uncertain function. V was shortened by 10 bases and J by 3 bases, with 14 bases between the two germline ends. The CDR3 totals 13 residues. CDR3 protein: CAPAQRIYNEQFF. CDR3 DNA sequence: TGTGCCCCCGCCCAGCGGATCTACAATGAGCAGTTCTTC.

V gene TRBV4-1 combines with J gene TRBJ2-1; D might be TRBD1 (6 bases). The CDR3 has 15 amino acids. V was trimmed by 0 bases and J by 6 bases, leaving 12 bases between them. Germline loops: CDR1 MGHRA, CDR2 YSYEKL. This CDR3 reads CASSQDWTALNEQFF. CDR3 DNA: TGCGCCAGCAGCCAAGATTGGACAGCACTCAATGAGCAGTTCTTC.

The chain combines TRBV15 with TRBJ1-2; 7 nucleotides match TRBD1. J gave up 8 bases and V 3 bases, and 6 bases lay outside the gene matches. Germline CDR1 LNHNV, CDR2 YYDKDF (reference sequence). The CDR3 runs 13 residues. CDR3 residues: CATSRTGRWGYTF. The CDR3 DNA sequence: TGTGCCACCAGCAGGACAGGGAGGTGGGGCTACACCTTC.

V usage is TRBV7-2 and J usage is TRBJ2-1; a weak D match, TRBD1 (5 bases). Per the germline V gene, CDR1 is SGHTA and CDR2 is FQGNSA. The CDR3 covers 14 residues. Trimming pared 1 base from V and 8 bases from J, leaving 12 bases between. The CDR3 region has the DNA TGTGCCAGCAGCTTAGACAGGTCCAGCCATGAGCAGTTCTTC. Translated, it gives CASSLDRSSHEQFF.

The chain's CDR3 is CASSPGTAYQPQHF. The CDR3 bases are TGTGCCAGCAGCCCCGGGACAGCCTATCAGCCCCAGCATTTT. The rearrangement links TRBV3-1 (or the pseudogene TRBV3-2) to TRBJ1-5, with 7 bases aligning to TRBD1. The CDR3 runs to 14 residues. The germline V gene has CDR1 LGHDT and CDR2 YNNKEL (reference sequence). V trimming: 4 bases; J trimming: 5 bases; junction bases outside the gene matches: 5.

The J gene is TRBJ2-5, the V gene TRBV19; the match to TRBD2 covers 7 bases. Trimming removed 1 base from V and 3 bases from J; junction bases left unmatched: 8. Germline V CDR1 and CDR2: LNHDA, SQIVND (reference sequence). This CDR3 contains 16 residues. This CDR3 is CASSIAPGLLKETQYF. The CDR3 DNA follows: TGTGCCAGTAGTATAGCCCCGGGACTACTAAAAGAGACCCAGTACTTC.

The chain uses TRBV7-2 and TRBJ1-1; 8 bases map to TRBD1. The ends lost 1 base at V and 2 bases at J; junction bases unmatched: 6. Germline CDR1 reads SGHTA; CDR2 reads FQGNSA. There are 16 residues in the CDR3. The chain's CDR3 is CASSLGQGTYNTEAFF. In nucleotides, the CDR3 is TGTGCCAGCAGCTTAGGACAGGGGACATACAACACTGAAGCTTTCTTT. The full variable domain, rest sourced from reference TRBV7-2 and TRBJ1-1, is GAGVSQSPSNKVTEKGKDVELRCDPISGHTALYWYRQSLGQGLEFLIYFQGNSAPDKSGLPSDRFSAERTGGSVSTLTIQRTQQEDSAVYLCASSLGQGTYNTEAFFGQGTRLTVV.